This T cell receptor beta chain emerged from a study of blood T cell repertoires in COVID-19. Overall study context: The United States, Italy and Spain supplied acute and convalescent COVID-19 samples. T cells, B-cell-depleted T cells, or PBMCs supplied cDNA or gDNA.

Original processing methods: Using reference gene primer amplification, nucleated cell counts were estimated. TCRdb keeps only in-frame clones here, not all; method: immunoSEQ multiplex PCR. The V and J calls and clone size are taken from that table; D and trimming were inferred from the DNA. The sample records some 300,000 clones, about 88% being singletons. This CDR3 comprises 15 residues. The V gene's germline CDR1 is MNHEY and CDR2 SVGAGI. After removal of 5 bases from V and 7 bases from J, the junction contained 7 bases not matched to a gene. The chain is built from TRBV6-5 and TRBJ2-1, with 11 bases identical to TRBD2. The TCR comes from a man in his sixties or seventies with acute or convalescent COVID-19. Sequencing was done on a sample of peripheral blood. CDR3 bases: TGTGCCAGCAGTCACACTAGCGGGAGCTGGAATGAGCAGTTCTTC. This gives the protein CASSHTSGSWNEQFF.